This TCR beta chain comes out of a study of T-cell memory formation after mild COVID-19. As for the study in general: TCR clusters were mostly donor specific.

Losses at the gene ends were 6 bases for V and 4 bases for J; bases not matched to a gene: 7. The CDR3 has 15 amino acids. Per the germline V gene, CDR1 is SGHRS and CDR2 is YFSETQ. Via MiXCR, TCRdb re-called the 5' RACE reads, giving one row per CDR3 protein. The sample has just over 60,000 distinct CDR3 sequences, about a tenth seen once. The gene calls are TRBV5-1 and TRBJ2-6; 7 bases are a match to TRBD2. This receptor was identified in a man younger than 30 who had mild COVID-19 (a few samples of this study predate the infection). Cell type and time point are not known. Sample: PBMCs or a T cell subset sorted from them (not recorded which). The CDR3 nucleotides read TGCGCCAGCACCCCTGGGGGGGACGGGGCCAACGTCCTGACTTTC. Its translation is CASTPGGDGANVLTF.